This T cell receptor beta chain is from a study of siplizumab effects on memory and regulatory T cells (dated by TCRdb to about 2019). For the wider study: The effect of the anti-CD2 antibody siplizumab on alloreactive T-cell subsets was examined in allogeneic mixed lymphocyte reactions constructed from human PBMCs.

Judged by its sample share, this clone qualifies as medium-sized (0.01 to 0.1%). The target of this receptor is not known. Per-nucleotide qualities are absent, and no much larger clonotype sits a single base away. What the authors observed across the whole study: Among mappable alloreactive CD4+ clones, the Treg-derived fraction averaged around 63% with siplizumab versus about 25% in control reactions. Siplizumab significantly lowered the cumulative frequency of alloreactive sequences that could be traced to unstimulated CD4+ memory T cells. Roughly 75-97% of proliferating CD4+ or CD8+ clones could not be assigned a naive or memory phenotype. Sequences below about 10^-5 frequency were poorly captured, so only a minor fraction of alloreactive clones could be mapped to unstimulated subsets. Whether proliferating Tregs from siplizumab cultures were suppressive was not functionally confirmed. Greater diversity appeared to be present in unstimulated naive T cells than in memory T cells, and a substantial contribution to the alloresponse seemed to be made by naive cells.

From cysteine to phenylalanine, the CDR3 is 14 amino acids long. The DNA shown is the 42-base CDR3, in frame from base 1. V was cut back by 2 bases and J by 7 bases, leaving a gap of 12 bases between them. The germline V gene specifies MNHEY as CDR1 and SVGAGI as CDR2. In three donor pairs, further sequencing was done on unstimulated CD8+ naive, CD4+ memory, CD8+ TEMRA, CD4+ naive and CD8+ effector memory subsets. TCRbeta CDR3 sequencing was performed on sorted unstimulated T cells and on proliferating T cells recovered from mixed lymphocyte reactions. Fresh whole blood from roughly nine HLA-typed healthy donors was used as the source from which PBMCs were isolated. Preparation of the library involved the immunoSEQ multiplex PCR assay. Around 94,000 TCR templates per sample were assayed on the deep sequencing platform. Genomic DNA extracted from sorted T cells was used for TCRbeta CDR3 sequencing. The study's processing was this. The R programming language was used for clonal analysis of the TCRbeta CDR3 data. Unstimulated samples were compared with post-reaction CFSE-low samples to define alloreactive CD4+ and CD8+ clones. Regulatory or non-regulatory origin of alloreactive CD4+ clones was assigned by matching sequences to the sorted unstimulated Treg and non-Treg repertoires. The immuneACCESS repertoire file appears here via TCRdb, limited to in-frame rearrangements. These files lack a portion of the clones; in checked studies, under half of the deficit traces to unresolved V genes, and the cause of the others is not known. Clone size and V and J calls were adopted from that table, with D and trimming inferred from the DNA. The sample table shows about 63,000 clones, and 75% to 90% are seen once. Around 3.8% of the sample goes to the ten largest clones.

The chain uses TRBV6-5 and TRBJ1-5; too little of a D gene remains to name it. Material: memory CD4+ T cells sorted from blood. Interpreted using the paper, the cell subset or site label stands for: unstimulated CD4+ memory T cells. This receptor was identified in a human donor in good health. The CDR3 protein is CASSYDVFGQPQHF. The sequence in DNA is TGTGCCAGCAGTTACGATGTCTTCGGCCAGCCCCAGCATTTT.